The 20 T cell receptor beta chains given below trace back to one sample, sequenced in a study of blood T cell repertoires in COVID-19. Data came from immunoSEQ multiplex PCR; TCRdb stores just in-frame clones and leaves some out. This sample has a few hundred thousand clones, with around 89% found just once. The sample consisted of peripheral blood. Receptors were obtained from a woman aged 50 to 60 with COVID-19, enrolled during active disease.

The chain combines TRBV6-5 with TRBJ1-1; D is possibly TRBD1 (6 bases). This CDR3 contains 12 residues. Trimming shortened V by 7 bases and J by 10 bases, and 16 bases separated the two germline ends. Germline V CDR1 and CDR2: MNHEY, SVGAGI. CDR3 region: CASIPTGSSAFF. CDR3 bases: TGTGCCAGCATACCTACAGGGTCTTCAGCTTTCTTT.

The chain has TRBV29-1 and TRBJ1-1; 7 bases fit TRBD1. This CDR3 region has 10 residues. Germline lookup yields CDR1 SQVTM and CDR2 ANQGSEA. The V and J ends lost 7 bases and 7 bases, in that order; junction bases with no gene match: 3. The CDR3 DNA is TGCAGCGGTAGACAGGGTGAAGCTTTCTTT. Translating it yields CSGRQGEAFF.

The chain recombines TRBV6-5 with TRBJ1-1; D uncertain. The germline V gene has CDR1 MNHEY and CDR2 SVGAGI. CDR3 length: 13 residues. The ends were cut back, 10 bases at V and 0 bases at J, with 12 bases in the middle. In nucleotides, the CDR3 is TGTGCCACCCCGGGGAGTGTGAACACTGAAGCTTTCTTT. Translated: CATPGSVNTEAFF.

This chain joins TRBV6-1 and TRBJ1-3; D gene ambiguous. The CDR3 is 13 amino acids. Deletions cut 2 bases from V and 4 bases from J, with 6 bases between. Germline-derived CDR1 and CDR2 are MNHNS and SASEGT. DNA for the CDR3: TGTGCCAGCAGTGAATCCGGGGGAAACACCATATATTTT. Translating it yields CASSESGGNTIYF.

This chain uses TRBV5-1 with TRBJ1-3, with D possibly matching TRBD1 (5 bases). In germline, CDR1 is SGHRS, CDR2 YFSETQ. V was pared by 4 bases and J by 2 bases, with 13 bases between. This CDR3 is built from 15 residues. This CDR3 reads CASSPTQGPGNTIYF. CDR3 nucleotide sequence: TGCGCCAGCAGCCCAACCCAGGGTCCTGGAAACACCATATATTTT.

The chain carries TRBV30 and TRBJ2-1; D gene ambiguous. Germline CDR1 is GTSNPN and CDR2 is SVGIG (reference sequence). The CDR3 extends over 13 amino acids. The V end was cut by 5 bases, the J end by 5 bases, with 13 bases between. CDR3 region: CAWGDGANNEQFF. CDR3 coding DNA: TGTGCCTGGGGCGACGGAGCAAACAATGAGCAGTTCTTC.

This clone was counted once. The chain uses TRBV7-9 and TRBJ1-5; 8 positions agree with TRBD1. Germline V gene sequence: CDR1 SEHNR, CDR2 FQNEAQ (reference sequence). J gave up 6 bases and V 5 bases, and 6 bases lay outside the gene matches. The CDR3 is made up of 14 amino acids. The CDR3 protein is CASSTTGGAQPQHF. Written as DNA, the CDR3 is TGTGCCAGCAGCACAACAGGGGGAGCTCAGCCCCAGCATTTT.

To note about this clone: Distinct nucleotide sequences in the sample also encode this CDR3. The rearrangement links TRBV30 to TRBJ1-1; TRBD1 matches 9 bases. Germline CDR1 is GTSNPN and CDR2 is SVGIG (reference sequence). Unmatched junction bases numbered 0, after V lost 1 base and J lost 3 bases. The CDR3 extends over 13 amino acids. DNA for the CDR3: TGTGCCTGGAGTGGGGACAGGGACACTGAAGCTTTCTTT. Amino acids: CAWSGDRDTEAFF.

This chain uses TRBV5-4 with TRBJ2-2; a possible D gene is TRBD2 (6 bases). The germline V gene has CDR1 SGHNT and CDR2 YYREEE (reference sequence). V lost 4 bases, J lost 2 bases, and 12 bases lay in between. This CDR3 spans 15 amino acids. This CDR3 reads CASSPGLLNTGELFF. CDR3 nucleotides: TGTGCCAGCAGCCCGGGACTTCTAAACACCGGGGAGCTGTTTTTT.

The V gene is TRBV19, the J gene TRBJ2-4; 7 bases map to TRBD2. Germline CDR1 and CDR2: LNHDA and SQIVND (reference sequence). This CDR3 spans 15 amino acids. The V gene end was trimmed by 3 bases and the J gene end by 0 bases; junction bases not matched to a gene: 2. The CDR3 DNA reads as TGTGCCAGTAGTATCGGGGGGATAGCCAAAAACATTCAGTACTTC. This sequence encodes CASSIGGIAKNIQYF.

This chain uses TRBV6-5 with TRBJ2-7, with 8 bases aligning to TRBD1. CDR1 and CDR2 (germline): MNHEY, SVGAGI. Trimming at V came to 8 bases and at J to 4 bases, leaving 10 bases not matched to a gene. There are 14 residues in the CDR3. CDR3 sequence reads: CASQADRDRYEQYF. DNA of the CDR3: TGTGCCAGCCAGGCGGACAGGGATAGGTACGAGCAGTACTTC.

CDR3 protein: CATLWQLNTEAFF. The CDR3 DNA reads TGTGCCACTCTCTGGCAGTTGAACACTGAAGCTTTCTTT. The rearrangement uses TRBV12-3 or TRBV12-4 and TRBJ1-1, with no clear D. V was pared by 10 bases and J by 0 bases, with 12 bases between. This CDR3 has 13 amino acids.

The chain carries TRBV5-5 and TRBJ2-7; 9 nucleotides agree with TRBD2. This CDR3 spans 18 amino acids. Trimming at V came to 4 bases and at J to 1 base, leaving 15 bases not matched to a gene. CDR1 and CDR2 (germline): SGHKS, YYEKEE (reference sequence). The CDR3: CASSPSTAGSGRSYEQYF. The CDR3 DNA follows: TGTGCCAGCAGCCCGAGTACCGCGGGTAGCGGGAGATCCTACGAGCAGTACTTC.

The rearrangement links TRBV3-1 (or the pseudogene TRBV3-2) to TRBJ2-1, with a possible D match to TRBD2 (5 bases). CDR3 length: 15 amino acids. Germline V gives CDR1 LGHDT, CDR2 YNNKEL (reference sequence). The germline V and J ends were trimmed by 2 bases and 5 bases, with 13 bases remaining between them. CDR3 DNA sequence: TGTGCCAGCAGCCAATTTTGGGCTAGCAACAATGAGCAGTTCTTC. This translates into CASSQFWASNNEQFF.

The chain links TRBV15 to TRBJ2-7, with D unclear. In germline, CDR1 is LNHNV, CDR2 YYDKDF (reference sequence). Trimming pared 0 bases from V and 0 bases from J, leaving 3 bases between. CDR3 length: 13 residues. For the CDR3, the DNA is TGTGCCACCAGCAGAGACATCTCCTACGAGCAGTACTTC. It codes for CATSRDISYEQYF.

This clone was found a few times. The V call is TRBV24-1, the J call TRBJ2-7; TRBD2 matches 7 bases. Germline CDR1 and CDR2: KGHDR and SFDVKD. V shed 0 bases, J shed 6 bases, and the junction held 4 bases outside the gene matches. The CDR3 extends over 14 amino acids. The CDR3 DNA follows: TGTGCCACCAGTGATTTGGGACTAGACGGCGAGCAGTACTTC. Translation gives CATSDLGLDGEQYF.

As regards this clone: Distinct nucleotide sequences in the sample also encode this CDR3. This chain links TRBV19 with TRBJ2-1; D may be TRBD2 (5 bases). The CDR3 has 14 amino acids. Germline V gene data show CDR1 as LNHDA and CDR2 as SQIVND (reference sequence). The ends were cut back, 5 bases at V and 0 bases at J, with 8 bases in the middle. The DNA for the CDR3 is TGTGCCAGTAGTTGGAGGAGCTCCTACAATGAGCAGTTCTTC. This encodes CASSWRSSYNEQFF.

The chain links TRBV11-3 to TRBJ2-3; 10 nucleotides align to TRBD2. This CDR3 spans 15 amino acids. Unmatched junction bases numbered 4, after V lost 5 bases and J lost 2 bases. Per germline, CDR1 SGHNT and CDR2 YENEEA. CDR3 loop: CASSPLAGNTDTQYF. The CDR3 DNA is TGTGCCAGCAGCCCACTAGCGGGGAACACAGATACGCAGTATTTT.

This rearrangement joins TRBV4-2 to TRBJ1-2; TRBD1 might be the D (5 bases). The CDR3 sequence is 15 residues long. Germline assignment: CDR1 LGHNA and CDR2 YNFKEQ. Between the trimmed V and J ends, which lost 0 bases and 6 bases, there was a span of 14 bases. The CDR3 DNA follows: TGTGCCAGCAGCCAAGATTTTCAGGGTATGGATGGCTACACCTTC. It encodes CASSQDFQGMDGYTF.

This chain connects TRBV27 to TRBJ1-5; D remains ambiguous. Per germline, CDR1 MNHEY and CDR2 SMNVEV (reference sequence). CDR3 size: 18 residues. V was cut by 5 bases and J by 0 bases, with 20 bases left in between. The CDR3 sequence: CASSPRGSSKNSNQPQHF. Here the CDR3 DNA reads TGTGCCAGCAGTCCCCGGGGATCAAGCAAAAATAGCAATCAGCCCCAGCATTTT.